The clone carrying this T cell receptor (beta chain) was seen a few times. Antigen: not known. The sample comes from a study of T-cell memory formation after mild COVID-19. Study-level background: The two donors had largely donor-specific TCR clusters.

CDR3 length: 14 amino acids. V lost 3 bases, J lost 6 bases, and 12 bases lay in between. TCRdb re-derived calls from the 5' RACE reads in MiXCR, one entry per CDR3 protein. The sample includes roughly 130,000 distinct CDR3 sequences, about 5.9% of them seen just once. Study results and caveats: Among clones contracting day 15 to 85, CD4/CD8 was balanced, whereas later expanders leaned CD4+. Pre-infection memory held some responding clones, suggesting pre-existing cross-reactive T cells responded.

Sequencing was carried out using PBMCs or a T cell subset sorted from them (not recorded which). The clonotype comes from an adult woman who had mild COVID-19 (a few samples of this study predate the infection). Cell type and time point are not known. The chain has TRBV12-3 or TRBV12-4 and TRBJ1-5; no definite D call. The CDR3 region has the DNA TGTGCCAGCAGTTTCGGACTAAGCGGTCAGCCCCAGCATTTT. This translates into CASSFGLSGQPQHF.